The T cell receptor (beta chain) under discussion was sequenced for a study of shared clonotypes between healthy human individuals. The study, taken as a whole, reports: Donors were few, which limited the genetic and exposure-history diversity represented.

The unsorted PBMC replicate PCRs were performed with roughly 280 ng DNA, 32,000 or so T cell genomes. Method: immunoSEQ multiplex PCR; TCRdb's copy keeps in-frame clones and lacks some. The sample comprises roughly 480,000 clones, about 80% of which are singletons, and about 12% rests with the top ten. About this clone: What it binds is unknown.

Germline CDR1 and CDR2: SGHDT and YYEEEE. This CDR3 has 15 residues. J lost 0 bases, V lost 7 bases, and 6 bases had no gene match. The genes are TRBV5-6 and TRBJ1-3; 8 nucleotides line up with TRBD1. The TCR was taken from a middle-aged woman in good health. Some clones in this sample may be carry-over from other donors' samples. The sample taken for sequencing was PBMCs. CDR3 DNA: TGTGCCAGCCAGGGACAGGCGACCTCTGGAAACACCATATATTTT. Translation: CASQGQATSGNTIYF.